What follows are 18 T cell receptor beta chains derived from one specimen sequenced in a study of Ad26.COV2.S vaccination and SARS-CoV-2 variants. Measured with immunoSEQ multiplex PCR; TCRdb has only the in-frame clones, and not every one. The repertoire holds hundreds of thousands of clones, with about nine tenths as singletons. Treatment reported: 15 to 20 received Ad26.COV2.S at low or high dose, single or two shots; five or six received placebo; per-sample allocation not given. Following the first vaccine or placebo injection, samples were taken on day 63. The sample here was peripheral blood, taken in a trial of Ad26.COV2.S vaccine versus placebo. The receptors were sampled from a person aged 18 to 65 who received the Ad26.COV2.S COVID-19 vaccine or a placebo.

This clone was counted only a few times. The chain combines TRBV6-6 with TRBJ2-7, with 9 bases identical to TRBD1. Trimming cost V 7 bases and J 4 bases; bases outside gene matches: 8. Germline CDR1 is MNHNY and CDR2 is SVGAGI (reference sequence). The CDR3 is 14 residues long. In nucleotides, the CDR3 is TGTGCCAGCAAGGGACAGGGTGTTGGTTACGAGCAGTACTTC. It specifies CASKGQGVGYEQYF.

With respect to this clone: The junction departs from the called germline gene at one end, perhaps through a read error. The CDR3 DNA follows: TGCAGTGCTAGAACGGACCCGGGGGCGGTTTTT. It encodes CSARTDPGAVF. The chain links TRBV20-1 to TRBJ1-4; D is perhaps TRBD1 (6 bases). Germline lookup yields CDR1 DFQATT and CDR2 SNEGSKA (reference sequence). The CDR3 covers 11 residues.

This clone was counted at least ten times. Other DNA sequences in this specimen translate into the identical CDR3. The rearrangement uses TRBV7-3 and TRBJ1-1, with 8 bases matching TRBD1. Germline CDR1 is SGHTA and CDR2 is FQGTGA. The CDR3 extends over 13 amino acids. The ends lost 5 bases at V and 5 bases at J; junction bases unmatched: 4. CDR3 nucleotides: TGTGCCAGCAGCCTGGACAGGGAAACTGAAGCTTTCTTT. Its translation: CASSLDRETEAFF.

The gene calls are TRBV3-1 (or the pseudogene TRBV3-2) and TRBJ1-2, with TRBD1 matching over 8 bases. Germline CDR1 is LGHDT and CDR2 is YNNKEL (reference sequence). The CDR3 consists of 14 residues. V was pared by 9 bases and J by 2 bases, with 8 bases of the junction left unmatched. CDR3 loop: CASDHRGGNYGYTF. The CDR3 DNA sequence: TGTGCCAGTGATCACAGGGGGGGAAACTATGGCTACACCTTC.

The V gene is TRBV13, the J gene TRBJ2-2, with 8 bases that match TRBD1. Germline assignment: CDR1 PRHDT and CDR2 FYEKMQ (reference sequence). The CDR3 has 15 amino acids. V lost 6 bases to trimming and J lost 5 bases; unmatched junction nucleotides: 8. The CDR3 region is CASSTRTGWTGELFF. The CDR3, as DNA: TGTGCCAGCAGTACCCGGACAGGGTGGACCGGGGAGCTGTTTTTT.

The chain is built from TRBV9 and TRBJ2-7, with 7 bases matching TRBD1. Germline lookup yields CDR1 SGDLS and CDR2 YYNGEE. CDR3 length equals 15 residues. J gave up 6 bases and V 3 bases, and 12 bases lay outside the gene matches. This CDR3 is CASSAEGQLVGEQYF. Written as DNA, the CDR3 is TGTGCCAGCAGCGCCGAGGGACAGCTTGTCGGCGAGCAGTACTTC.

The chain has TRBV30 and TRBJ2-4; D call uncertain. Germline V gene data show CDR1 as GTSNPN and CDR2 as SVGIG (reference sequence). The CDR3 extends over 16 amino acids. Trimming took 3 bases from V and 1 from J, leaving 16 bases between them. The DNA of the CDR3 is TGTGCCTGGAGCGAACCCAGGACGGCTGCCAAAAACATTCAGTACTTC. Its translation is CAWSEPRTAAKNIQYF.

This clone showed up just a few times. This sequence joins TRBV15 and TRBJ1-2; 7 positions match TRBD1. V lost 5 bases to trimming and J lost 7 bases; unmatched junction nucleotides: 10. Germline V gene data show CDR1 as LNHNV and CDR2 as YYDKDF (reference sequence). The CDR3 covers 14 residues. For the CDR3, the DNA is TGTGCCACCAGCCGGGTAGGGGGCGTTAGTGGCTACACCTTC. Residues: CATSRVGGVSGYTF.

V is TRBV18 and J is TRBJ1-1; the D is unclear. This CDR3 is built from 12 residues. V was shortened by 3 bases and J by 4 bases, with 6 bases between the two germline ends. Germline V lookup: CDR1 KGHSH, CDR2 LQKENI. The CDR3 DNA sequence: TGTGCCAGCTCACCGGCGTTCACTGAAGCTTTCTTT. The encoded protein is CASSPAFTEAFF. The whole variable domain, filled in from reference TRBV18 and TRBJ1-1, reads NAGVMQNPRHLVRRRGQEARLRCSPMKGHSHVYWYRQLPEEGLKFMVYLQKENIIDESGMPKERFSAEFPKEGPSILRIQQVVRGDSAAYFCASSPAFTEAFFGQGTRLTVV.

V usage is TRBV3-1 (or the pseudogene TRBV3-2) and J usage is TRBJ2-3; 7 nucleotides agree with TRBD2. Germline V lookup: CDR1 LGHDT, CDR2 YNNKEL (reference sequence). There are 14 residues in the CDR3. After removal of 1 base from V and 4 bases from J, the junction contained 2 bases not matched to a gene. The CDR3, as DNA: TGTGCCAGCAGCCAAGCGGGGGGTGCAGATACGCAGTATTTT. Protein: CASSQAGGADTQYF.

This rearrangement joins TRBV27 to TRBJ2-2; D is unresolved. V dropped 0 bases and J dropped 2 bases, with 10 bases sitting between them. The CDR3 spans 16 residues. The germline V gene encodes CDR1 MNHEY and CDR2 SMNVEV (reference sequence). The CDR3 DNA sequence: TGTGCCAGCAGTTTATCCGCGAGACCAAACACCGGGGAGCTGTTTTTT. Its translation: CASSLSARPNTGELFF.

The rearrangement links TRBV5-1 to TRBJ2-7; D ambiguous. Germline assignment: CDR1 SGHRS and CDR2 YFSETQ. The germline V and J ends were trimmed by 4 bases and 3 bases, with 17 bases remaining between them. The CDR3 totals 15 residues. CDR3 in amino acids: CASSLGSQAHYEQYF. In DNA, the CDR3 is TGCGCCAGCAGCCTGGGGTCGCAGGCCCACTACGAGCAGTACTTC.

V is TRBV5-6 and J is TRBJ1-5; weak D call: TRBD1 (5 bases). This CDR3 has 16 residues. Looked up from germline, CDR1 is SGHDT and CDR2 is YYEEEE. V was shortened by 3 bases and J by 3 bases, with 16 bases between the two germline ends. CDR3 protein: CASSSKGNRLNQPQHF. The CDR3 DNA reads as TGTGCCAGCAGCTCCAAGGGAAACAGGCTCAATCAGCCCCAGCATTTT.

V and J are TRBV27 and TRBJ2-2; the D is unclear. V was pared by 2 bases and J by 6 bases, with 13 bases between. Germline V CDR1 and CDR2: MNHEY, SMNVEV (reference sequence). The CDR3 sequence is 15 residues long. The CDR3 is CASSLKGAYAGELFF. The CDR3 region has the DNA TGTGCCAGCAGTTTAAAGGGTGCTTACGCCGGGGAGCTGTTTTTT.

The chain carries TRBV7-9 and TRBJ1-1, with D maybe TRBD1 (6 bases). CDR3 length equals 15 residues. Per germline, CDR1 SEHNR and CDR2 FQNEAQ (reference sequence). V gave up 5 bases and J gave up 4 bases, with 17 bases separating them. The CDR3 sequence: CASSHKQGGVTEAFF. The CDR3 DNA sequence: TGTGCCAGCAGCCATAAACAGGGAGGGGTCACTGAAGCTTTCTTT.

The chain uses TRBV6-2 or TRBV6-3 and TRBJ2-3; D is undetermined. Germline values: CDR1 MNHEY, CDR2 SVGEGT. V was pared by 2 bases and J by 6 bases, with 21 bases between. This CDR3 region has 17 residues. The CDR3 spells CASSYPFEVGRWDTQYF. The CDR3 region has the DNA TGTGCCAGCAGTTACCCCTTTGAAGTAGGTCGATGGGATACGCAGTATTTT.

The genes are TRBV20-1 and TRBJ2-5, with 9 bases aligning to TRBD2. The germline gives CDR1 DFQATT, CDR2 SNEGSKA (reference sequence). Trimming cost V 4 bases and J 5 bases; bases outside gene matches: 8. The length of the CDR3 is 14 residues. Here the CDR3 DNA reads TGCAGTGCTATTGAGCGGGGGGTGGTGGAGACCCAGTACTTC. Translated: CSAIERGVVETQYF.

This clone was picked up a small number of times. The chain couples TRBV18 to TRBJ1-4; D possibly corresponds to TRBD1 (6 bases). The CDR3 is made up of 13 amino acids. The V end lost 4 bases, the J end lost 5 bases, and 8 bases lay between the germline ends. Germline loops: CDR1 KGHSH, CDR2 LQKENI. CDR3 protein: CASSRQENEKLFF. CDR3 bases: TGTGCCAGCTCACGACAGGAGAATGAAAAACTGTTTTTT. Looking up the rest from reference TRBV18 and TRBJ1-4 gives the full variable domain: NAGVMQNPRHLVRRRGQEARLRCSPMKGHSHVYWYRQLPEEGLKFMVYLQKENIIDESGMPKERFSAEFPKEGPSILRIQQVVRGDSAAYFCASSRQENEKLFFGSGTQLSVL.